This TCR beta chain was observed in a study of cytomegalovirus exposure and HLA in healthy donors. Study overall: The use of the same platform for the approximately 130 validation repertoires and the roughly 680 first-cohort repertoires was reported by a later analysis.

A word on this clone: Its antigen is not identified.

Regarding the study as a whole: In vitro experiments confirmed that three CMV-associated chains were specific for CMV antigens. Some public TCRs appeared in many individuals, while most sequences were rare. Cytomegalovirus association was assigned to approximately 160 TCR beta chains.

The method was immunoSEQ multiplex PCR; TCRdb's version includes in-frame clones alone and lacks a portion of them. The sample yields about 160,000 clones, 86% seen once. Germline CDR1 is LNHDA and CDR2 is SQIVND (reference sequence). The CDR3 is 13 amino acids. With 7 bases removed from V and 4 bases from J, the gap between germline ends came to 11 bases. The source is a woman under 40 in good health and CMV-seronegative. Sequencing input: PBMCs. The rearrangement joins TRBV19 to TRBJ1-5; D is perhaps TRBD1 (6 bases). In DNA form, the CDR3 reads TGTGCCAGTACTACAGGGCGAAATCAGCCCCAGCATTTT. It specifies CASTTGRNQPQHF.